This T cell receptor beta chain appears in the sequencing data of a study of shared clonotypes between healthy human individuals. Germline CDR1 LNHDA, CDR2 SQIVND (reference sequence). V was shortened by 2 bases and J by 2 bases, with 13 bases between the two germline ends. The CDR3 is made up of 15 amino acids. Clones were read by immunoSEQ multiplex PCR, and TCRdb kept only the in-frame ones, dropping some. The top ten clones hold over 0.2% of a sample with about 800,000 clones, approximately 97% of them seen once. Naivety among CD8 cells was defined by CD45RO negativity and positive CCR7 selection, thereby excluding terminally differentiated effector memory CD45RA+ cells.

The sequenced sample was naive CD8+ T cells sorted from blood. The receptor was isolated from a man aged 25-40 years in good health. V usage is TRBV19 and J usage is TRBJ2-7; possibly TRBD2 for D (6 bases). DNA of the CDR3: TGTGCCAGTAGTATACGACTAGGGGCGGCCTACGAGCAGTACTTC. It encodes CASSIRLGAAYEQYF.